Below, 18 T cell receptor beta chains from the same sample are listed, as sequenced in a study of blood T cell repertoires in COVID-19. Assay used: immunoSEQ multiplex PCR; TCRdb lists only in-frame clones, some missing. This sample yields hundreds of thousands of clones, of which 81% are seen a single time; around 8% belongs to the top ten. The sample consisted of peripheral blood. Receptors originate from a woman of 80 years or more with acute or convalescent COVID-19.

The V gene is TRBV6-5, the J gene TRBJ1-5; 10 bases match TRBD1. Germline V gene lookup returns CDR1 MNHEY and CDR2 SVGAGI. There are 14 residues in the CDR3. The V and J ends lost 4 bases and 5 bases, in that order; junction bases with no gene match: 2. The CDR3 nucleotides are TGTGCCAGCAGTTGGACAGGGGGGGATCAGCCCCAGCATTTT. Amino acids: CASSWTGGDQPQHF.

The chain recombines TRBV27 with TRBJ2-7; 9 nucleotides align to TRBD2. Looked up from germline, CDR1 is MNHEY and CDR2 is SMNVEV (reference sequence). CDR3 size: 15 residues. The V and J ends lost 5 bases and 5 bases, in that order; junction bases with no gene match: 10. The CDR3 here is CASSKSGAGGNEQYF. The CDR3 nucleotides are TGTGCCAGCAGTAAGTCTGGAGCGGGAGGCAACGAGCAGTACTTC.

The chain's CDR3 is CASSLEVSQPVTYGYTF. In DNA, the CDR3 is TGCGCCAGCAGCTTGGAGGTCTCACAGCCCGTGACGTATGGCTACACCTTC. This chain joins TRBV5-1 and TRBJ1-2; D is unclear. The CDR3 spans 17 residues. Germline lookup yields CDR1 SGHRS and CDR2 YFSETQ. The V end lost 0 bases, the J end lost 5 bases, and 20 bases lay between the germline ends.

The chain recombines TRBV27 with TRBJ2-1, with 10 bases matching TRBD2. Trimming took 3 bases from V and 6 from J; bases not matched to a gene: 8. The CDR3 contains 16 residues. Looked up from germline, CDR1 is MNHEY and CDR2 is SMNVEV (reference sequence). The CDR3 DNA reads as TGTGCCAGCAGTTTGCCTAGCGGGGGTGGGCCCAATGAGCAGTTCTTC. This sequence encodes CASSLPSGGGPNEQFF.

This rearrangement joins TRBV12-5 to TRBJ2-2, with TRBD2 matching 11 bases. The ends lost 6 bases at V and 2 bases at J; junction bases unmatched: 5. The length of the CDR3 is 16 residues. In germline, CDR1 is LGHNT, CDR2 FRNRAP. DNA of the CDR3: TGTGCTAGTGGCCGAACTAGCGGGAGTAACACCGGGGAGCTGTTTTTT. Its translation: CASGRTSGSNTGELFF. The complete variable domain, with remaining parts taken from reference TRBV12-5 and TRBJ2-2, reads DARVTQTPRHKVTEMGQEVTMRCQPILGHNTVFWYRQTMMQGLELLAYFRNRAPLDDSGMPKDRFSAEMPDATLATLKIQPSEPRDSAVYFCASGRTSGSNTGELFFGEGSRLTVL.

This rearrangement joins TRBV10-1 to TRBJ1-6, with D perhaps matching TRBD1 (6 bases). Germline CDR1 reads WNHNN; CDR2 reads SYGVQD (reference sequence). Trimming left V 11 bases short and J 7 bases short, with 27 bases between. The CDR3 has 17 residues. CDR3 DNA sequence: TGCGCCTGCTGTGAGTCCTTTGGGGGGGCTAAAAATTCACCCCTCCACTTT. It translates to CACCESFGGAKNSPLHF.

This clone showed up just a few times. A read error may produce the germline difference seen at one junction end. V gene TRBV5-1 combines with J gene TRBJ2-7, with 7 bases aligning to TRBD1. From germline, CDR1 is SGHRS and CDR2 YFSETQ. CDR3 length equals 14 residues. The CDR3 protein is CASSSREGGYKQYF. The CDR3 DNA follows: TGCGCCAGCAGCTCCAGGGAAGGGGGCTACAAGCAGTACTTC.

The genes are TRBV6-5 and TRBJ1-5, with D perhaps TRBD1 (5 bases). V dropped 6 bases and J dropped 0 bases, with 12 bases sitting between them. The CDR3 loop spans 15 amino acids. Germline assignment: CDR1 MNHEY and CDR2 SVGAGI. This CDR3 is CASSRGRDSNQPQHF. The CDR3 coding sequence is TGTGCCAGCAGCCGCGGCAGGGATAGCAATCAGCCCCAGCATTTT.

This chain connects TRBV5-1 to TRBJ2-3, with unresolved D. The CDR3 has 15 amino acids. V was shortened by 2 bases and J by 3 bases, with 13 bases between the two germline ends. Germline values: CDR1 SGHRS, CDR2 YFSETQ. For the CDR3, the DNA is TGCGCCAGCAGCTTTCGCCAGGATGGTACAGATACGCAGTATTTT. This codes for CASSFRQDGTDTQYF.

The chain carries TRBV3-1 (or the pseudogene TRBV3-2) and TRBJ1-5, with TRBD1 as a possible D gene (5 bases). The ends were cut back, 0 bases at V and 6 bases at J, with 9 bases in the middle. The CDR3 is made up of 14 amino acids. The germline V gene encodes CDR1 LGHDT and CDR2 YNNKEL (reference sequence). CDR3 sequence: CASSQDWGSQPQHF. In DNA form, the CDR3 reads TGTGCCAGCAGCCAAGATTGGGGCAGTCAGCCCCAGCATTTT.

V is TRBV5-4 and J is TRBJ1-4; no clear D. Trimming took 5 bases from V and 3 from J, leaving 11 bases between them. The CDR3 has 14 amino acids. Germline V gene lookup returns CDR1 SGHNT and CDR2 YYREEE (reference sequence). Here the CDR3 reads CASSSPGSNEKLFF. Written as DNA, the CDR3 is TGTGCCAGCAGTTCGCCCGGTTCTAATGAAAAACTGTTTTTT. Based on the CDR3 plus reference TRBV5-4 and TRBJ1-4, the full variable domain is ETGVTQSPTHLIKTRGQQVTLRCSSQSGHNTVSWYQQALGQGPQFIFQYYREEENGRGNFPPRFSGLQFPNYSSELNVNALELDDSALYLCASSSPGSNEKLFFGSGTQLSVL.

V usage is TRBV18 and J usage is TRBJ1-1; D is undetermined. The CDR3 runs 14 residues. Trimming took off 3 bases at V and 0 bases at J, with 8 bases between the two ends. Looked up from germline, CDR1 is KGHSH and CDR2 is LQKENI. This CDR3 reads CASSPEVMNTEAFF. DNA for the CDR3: TGTGCCAGCTCACCCGAGGTGATGAACACTGAAGCTTTCTTT.

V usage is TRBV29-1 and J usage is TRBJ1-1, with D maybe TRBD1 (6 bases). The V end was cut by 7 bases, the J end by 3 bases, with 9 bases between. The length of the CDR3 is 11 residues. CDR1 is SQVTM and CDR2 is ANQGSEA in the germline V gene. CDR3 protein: CSDAGDTEAFF. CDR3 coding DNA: TGCAGCGACGCAGGGGACACTGAAGCTTTCTTT.

The CDR3 nucleotides read TGTGCCACCGGGCAGGGGGCTGGAAACACCATATATTTT. Its translation: CATGQGAGNTIYF. V and J are TRBV15 and TRBJ1-3; TRBD1 agrees at 7 bases. This CDR3 is 13 amino acids long. With V trimmed by 8 bases and J by 2 bases, 3 bases remained unmatched. Germline V gene data show CDR1 as LNHNV and CDR2 as YYDKDF (reference sequence). Looking up the rest from reference TRBV15 and TRBJ1-3 gives the full variable domain: DAMVIQNPRYQVTQFGKPVTLSCSQTLNHNVMYWYQQKSSQAPKLLFHYYDKDFNNEADTPDNFQSRRPNTSFCFLDIRSPGLGDTAMYLCATGQGAGNTIYFGEGSWLTVV.

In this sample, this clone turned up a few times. CDR3 in DNA: TGTGCCAGCAGCTTAGACGGAGGGATGGGGGTGAGAGGCTACACCTTC. Its translation: CASSLDGGMGVRGYTF. The V gene is TRBV7-2, the J gene TRBJ1-2, with D possibly TRBD1 on 5 matching bases. Between the trimmed V and J ends, which lost 1 base and 8 bases, there was a span of 20 bases. The CDR3 is 16 residues long. Germline assignment: CDR1 SGHTA and CDR2 FQGNSA.

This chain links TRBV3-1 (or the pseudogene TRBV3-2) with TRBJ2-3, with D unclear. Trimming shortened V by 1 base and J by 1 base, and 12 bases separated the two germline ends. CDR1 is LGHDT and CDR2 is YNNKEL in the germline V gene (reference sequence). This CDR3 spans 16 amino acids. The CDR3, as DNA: TGTGCCAGCAGCCAAGGCTGGCCGATCGGCACAGATACGCAGTATTTT. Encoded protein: CASSQGWPIGTDTQYF.

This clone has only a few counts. The DNA of the CDR3 is TGCGCCAGCAGCATATGGGGGACTAGCGGCAGCGATGAGCAGTTCTTC. Protein product: CASSIWGTSGSDEQFF. The chain couples TRBV5-1 to TRBJ2-1; 11 positions match TRBD2. Germline values: CDR1 SGHRS, CDR2 YFSETQ. The CDR3 is 16 amino acids. V was pared by 4 bases and J by 8 bases, with 11 bases of the junction left unmatched.

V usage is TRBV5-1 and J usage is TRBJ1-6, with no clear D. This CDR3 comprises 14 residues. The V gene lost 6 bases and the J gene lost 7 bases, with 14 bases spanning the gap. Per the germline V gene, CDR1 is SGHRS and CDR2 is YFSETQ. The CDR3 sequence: CASTTGDRNSPLHF. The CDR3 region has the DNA TGCGCCAGCACCACCGGAGACCGAAATTCACCCCTCCACTTT.